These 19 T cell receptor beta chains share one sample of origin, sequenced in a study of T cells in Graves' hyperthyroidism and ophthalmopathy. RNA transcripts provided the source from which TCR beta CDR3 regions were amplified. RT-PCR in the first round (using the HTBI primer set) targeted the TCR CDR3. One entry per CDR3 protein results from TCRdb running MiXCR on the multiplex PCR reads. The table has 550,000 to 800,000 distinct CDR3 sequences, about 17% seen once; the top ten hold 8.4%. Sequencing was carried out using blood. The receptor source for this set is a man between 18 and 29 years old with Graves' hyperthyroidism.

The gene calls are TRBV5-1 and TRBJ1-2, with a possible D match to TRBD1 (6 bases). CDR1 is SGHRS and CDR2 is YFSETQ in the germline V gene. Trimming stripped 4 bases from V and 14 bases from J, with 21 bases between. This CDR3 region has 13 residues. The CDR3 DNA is TGCGCCAGCAGCACGGGCCCCGACAGGACTCTGACCTTC. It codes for CASSTGPDRTLTF.

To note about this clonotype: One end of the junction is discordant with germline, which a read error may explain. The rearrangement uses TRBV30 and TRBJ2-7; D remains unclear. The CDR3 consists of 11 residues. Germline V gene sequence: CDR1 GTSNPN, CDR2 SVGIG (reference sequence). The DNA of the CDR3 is TGTGCCTGGGCCCCCTCCCACGAGCAGTACTTC. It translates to CAWAPSHEQYF.

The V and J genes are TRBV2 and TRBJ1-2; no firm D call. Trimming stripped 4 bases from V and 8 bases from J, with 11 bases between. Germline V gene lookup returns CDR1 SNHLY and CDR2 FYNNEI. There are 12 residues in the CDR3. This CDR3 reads CASSVRLWGYTF. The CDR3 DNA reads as TGTGCCAGCAGTGTTCGCCTGTGGGGCTACACCTTC.

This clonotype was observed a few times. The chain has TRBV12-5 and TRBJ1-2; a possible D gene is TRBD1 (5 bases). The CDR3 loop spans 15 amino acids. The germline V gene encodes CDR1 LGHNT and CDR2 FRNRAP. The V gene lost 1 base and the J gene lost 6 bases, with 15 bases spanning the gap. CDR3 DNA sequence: TGTGCTAGTGGTTTGGGGGGGACGGCTCATAATGGCTACACCTTC. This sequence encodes CASGLGGTAHNGYTF.

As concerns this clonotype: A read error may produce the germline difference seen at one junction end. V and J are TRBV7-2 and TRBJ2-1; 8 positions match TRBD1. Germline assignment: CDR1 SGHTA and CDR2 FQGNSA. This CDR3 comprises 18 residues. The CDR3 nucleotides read TGTGCCGGCAGCTGGCCCCGGGACAGGCTAGCCCGATACAATGAGCAGTTCTTC. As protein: CAGSWPRDRLARYNEQFF.

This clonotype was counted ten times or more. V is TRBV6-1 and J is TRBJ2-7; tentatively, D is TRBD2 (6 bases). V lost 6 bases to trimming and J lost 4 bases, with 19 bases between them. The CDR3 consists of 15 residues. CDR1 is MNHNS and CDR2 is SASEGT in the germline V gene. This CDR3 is CASRHLSGEAYEQYF. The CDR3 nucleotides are TGTGCCAGCAGGCACTTGTCGGGAGAGGCGTACGAGCAGTACTTC.

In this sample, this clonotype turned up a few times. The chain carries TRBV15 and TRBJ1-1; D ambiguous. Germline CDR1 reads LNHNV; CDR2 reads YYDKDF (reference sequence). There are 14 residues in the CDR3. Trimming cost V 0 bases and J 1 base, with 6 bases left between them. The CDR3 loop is CATSRDGRNTEAFF. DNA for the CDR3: TGTGCCACCAGCAGAGATGGTAGGAACACTGAAGCTTTCTTT.

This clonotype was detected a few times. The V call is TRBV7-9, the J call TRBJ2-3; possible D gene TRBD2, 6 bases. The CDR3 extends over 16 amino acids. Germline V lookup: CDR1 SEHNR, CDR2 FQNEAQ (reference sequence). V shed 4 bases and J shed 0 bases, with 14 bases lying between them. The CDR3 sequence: CASSSGPSGSTDTQYF. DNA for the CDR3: TGTGCCAGCAGCTCGGGGCCCAGCGGGAGCACAGATACGCAGTATTTT.

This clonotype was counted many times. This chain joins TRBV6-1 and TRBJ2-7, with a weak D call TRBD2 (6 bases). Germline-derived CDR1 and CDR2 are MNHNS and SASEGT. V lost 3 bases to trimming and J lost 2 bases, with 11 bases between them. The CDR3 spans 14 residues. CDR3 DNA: TGTGCCAGCAGTGAGCTTAGCGGAGCCTACGAGCAGTACTTC. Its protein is CASSELSGAYEQYF.

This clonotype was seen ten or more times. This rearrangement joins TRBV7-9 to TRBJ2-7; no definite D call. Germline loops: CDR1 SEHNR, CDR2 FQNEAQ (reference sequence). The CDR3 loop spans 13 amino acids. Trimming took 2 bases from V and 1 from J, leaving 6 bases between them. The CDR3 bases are TGTGCCAGCAGCTTAACTCAGTCCTACGAGCAGTACTTC. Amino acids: CASSLTQSYEQYF.

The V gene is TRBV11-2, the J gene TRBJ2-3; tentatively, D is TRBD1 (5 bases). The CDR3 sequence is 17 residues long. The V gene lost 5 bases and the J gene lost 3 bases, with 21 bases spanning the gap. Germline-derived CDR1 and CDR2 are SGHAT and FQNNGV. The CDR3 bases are TGTGCCAGCAGCCCTTCACCTTGGGGCAGAACGACAGATACGCAGTATTTT. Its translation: CASSPSPWGRTTDTQYF.

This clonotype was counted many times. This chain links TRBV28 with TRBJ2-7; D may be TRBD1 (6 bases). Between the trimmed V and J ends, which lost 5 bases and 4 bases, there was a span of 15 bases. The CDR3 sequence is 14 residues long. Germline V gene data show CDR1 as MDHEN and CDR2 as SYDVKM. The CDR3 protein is CASSPGDTAYEQYF. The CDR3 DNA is TGTGCCAGCAGTCCCGGGGACACCGCGTACGAGCAGTACTTC.

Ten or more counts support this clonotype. In DNA form, the CDR3 reads TGTGCCAGCAGTGGACAGGGGGTAAGCTCCTACGAGCAGTACTTC. It yields the protein CASSGQGVSSYEQYF. This chain uses TRBV6-1 with TRBJ2-7; TRBD1 agrees at 9 bases. Germline lookup yields CDR1 MNHNS and CDR2 SASEGT. Trimming cost V 4 bases and J 0 bases; bases outside gene matches: 4. CDR3 length: 15 residues.

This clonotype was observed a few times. The CDR3 nucleotides are TGTGCCAGTAGGGCACAAGCATATAGCAATCAGCCCCAGCATTTT. Its translation is CASRAQAYSNQPQHF. The chain carries TRBV19 and TRBJ1-5, with D uncertain. The germline gives CDR1 LNHDA, CDR2 SQIVND (reference sequence). V gave up 6 bases and J gave up 0 bases, with 12 bases separating them. This CDR3 is 15 amino acids long.

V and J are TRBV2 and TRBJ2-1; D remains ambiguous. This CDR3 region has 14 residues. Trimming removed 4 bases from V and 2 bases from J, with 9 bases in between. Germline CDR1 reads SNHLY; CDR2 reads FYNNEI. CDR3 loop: CASSGSSPYNEQFF. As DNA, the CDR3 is TGTGCCAGCAGTGGGAGTAGCCCCTACAATGAGCAGTTCTTC.

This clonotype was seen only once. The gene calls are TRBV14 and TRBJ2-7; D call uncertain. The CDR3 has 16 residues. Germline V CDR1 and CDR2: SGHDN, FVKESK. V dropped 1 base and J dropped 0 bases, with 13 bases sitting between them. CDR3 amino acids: CASSQVVGSYSYEQYF. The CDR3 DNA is TGTGCCAGCAGCCAAGTCGTTGGGTCCTACTCCTACGAGCAGTACTTC.

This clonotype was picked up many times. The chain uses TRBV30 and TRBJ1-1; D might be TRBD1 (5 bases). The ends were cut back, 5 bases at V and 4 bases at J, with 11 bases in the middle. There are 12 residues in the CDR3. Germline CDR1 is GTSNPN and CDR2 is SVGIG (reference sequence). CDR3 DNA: TGTGCCTGGGAGGGACGGCGCACTGAAGCTTTCTTT. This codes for CAWEGRRTEAFF.

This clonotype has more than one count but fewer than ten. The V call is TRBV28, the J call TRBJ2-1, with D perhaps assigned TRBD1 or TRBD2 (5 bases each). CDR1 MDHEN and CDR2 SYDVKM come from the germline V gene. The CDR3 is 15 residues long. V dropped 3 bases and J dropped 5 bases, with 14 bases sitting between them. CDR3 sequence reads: CASSFEGLRDNEQFF. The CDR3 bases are TGTGCCAGCAGTTTTGAGGGGTTGCGGGACAATGAGCAGTTCTTC.

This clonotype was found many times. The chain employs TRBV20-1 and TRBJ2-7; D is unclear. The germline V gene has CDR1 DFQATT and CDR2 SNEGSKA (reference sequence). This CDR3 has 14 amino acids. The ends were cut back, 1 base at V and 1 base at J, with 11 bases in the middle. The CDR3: CSARVDSSSYEQYF. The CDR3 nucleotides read TGCAGTGCTAGAGTAGATAGCAGTTCCTACGAGCAGTACTTC.